Shown below are 8 T cell receptor beta chains from a single sample sequenced in a study of cytomegalovirus exposure and HLA in healthy donors. With 60 Vbeta and 13 Jbeta primers, the PCR was carried out. The method was immunoSEQ multiplex PCR; TCRdb's version includes in-frame clones alone and lacks a portion of them. The top ten hold under 3.5% of the sample, which has about 160,000 clones, about two thirds seen once. The sample comprised PBMCs. The receptors originated from a woman in her thirties in good health and CMV-seronegative.

The chain combines TRBV27 with TRBJ1-6, with D perhaps matching TRBD1 (5 bases). V was pared by 3 bases and J by 7 bases, with 19 bases between. The CDR3 consists of 17 residues. From germline, CDR1 is MNHEY and CDR2 SMNVEV (reference sequence). CDR3 bases: TGTGCCAGCAGTTTCATCCAGGGTCCCCCGAGGAATTCACCCCTCCACTTT. This sequence encodes CASSFIQGPPRNSPLHF.

Only one count was recorded for this clone. This sequence joins TRBV7-2 and TRBJ1-2, with D possibly being TRBD1 (5 bases). The CDR3 runs 14 residues. Trimming removed 1 base at V and 6 bases at J, with 12 bases between. Germline V gene lookup returns CDR1 SGHTA and CDR2 FQGNSA. The CDR3 spells CASSLEPQAHGYTF. The DNA of the CDR3 is TGTGCCAGCAGCTTAGAGCCACAGGCTCATGGCTACACCTTC. Drawing the rest from reference TRBV7-2 and TRBJ1-2, the complete variable domain is GAGVSQSPSNKVTEKGKDVELRCDPISGHTALYWYRQSLGQGLEFLIYFQGNSAPDKSGLPSDRFSAERTGGSVSTLTIQRTQQEDSAVYLCASSLEPQAHGYTFGSGTRLTVV.

This clone came up a few times. V is TRBV6-1 and J is TRBJ1-1; 7 positions match TRBD1. Germline assignment: CDR1 MNHNS and CDR2 SASEGT. Germline trimming cut 4 bases from V and 4 bases from J; bases unmatched to any gene: 3. The CDR3 has 13 residues. The CDR3 sequence: CASSVTGFTEAFF. The CDR3 bases are TGTGCCAGCAGTGTGACAGGGTTCACTGAAGCTTTCTTT.

This chain's CDR3 is CASSLSLTLRASEQYF. The CDR3 bases are TGTGCCAGCAGTTTATCGCTCACGCTAAGAGCCAGCGAGCAGTACTTC. The V gene is TRBV27, the J gene TRBJ2-5; the D is unclear. Gene TRBJ2-7 matches the end of the DNA better, so the J call may be wrong. The CDR3 is 16 amino acids. The germline gives CDR1 MNHEY, CDR2 SMNVEV (reference sequence).

This clone turned up a few times. The chain joins TRBV7-9 to TRBJ2-4; D may be TRBD2 (5 bases). The CDR3 totals 16 residues. The germline V gene has CDR1 SEHNR and CDR2 FQNEAQ (reference sequence). Trimming shortened V by 3 bases and J by 0 bases, and 12 bases separated the two germline ends. The CDR3 reads CASSFAGLLAKNIQYF. The CDR3 region has the DNA TGTGCCAGCAGCTTTGCGGGCCTTTTAGCCAAAAACATTCAGTACTTC.

This clone was observed a handful of times. The V gene is TRBV5-6, the J gene TRBJ2-1; TRBD2 agrees at 12 bases. The V gene's germline CDR1 is SGHDT and CDR2 YYEEEE. J gave up 10 bases and V 2 bases, and 7 bases lay outside the gene matches. There are 15 residues in the CDR3. This chain's CDR3 is CASSLRTSGMNEQFF. CDR3 nucleotides: TGTGCCAGCAGCTTAAGGACTAGCGGGATGAACGAGCAGTTCTTC.

V is TRBV6-5 and J is TRBJ1-1; 8 bases map to TRBD1. This CDR3 has 14 amino acids. Trimming cost V 5 bases and J 2 bases; bases outside gene matches: 4. Germline assignment: CDR1 MNHEY and CDR2 SVGAGI. CDR3 in DNA: TGTGCCAGCAGTCCGACAGGGGCTAACACTGAAGCTTTCTTT. It yields the protein CASSPTGANTEAFF.

This clone was recorded only once. The chain employs TRBV21-1 and TRBJ2-3; the table's D call, TRBD2, has no DNA check behind it. TRBV21-1 is a pseudogene locus. The CDR3 has 18 residues. The CDR3 DNA is TGTGCCTTAATCGATAGGGCGGGGGATCCTTCGAGCACAGATACGCAGTATTTT. Its translation: CALIDRAGDPSSTDTQYF.